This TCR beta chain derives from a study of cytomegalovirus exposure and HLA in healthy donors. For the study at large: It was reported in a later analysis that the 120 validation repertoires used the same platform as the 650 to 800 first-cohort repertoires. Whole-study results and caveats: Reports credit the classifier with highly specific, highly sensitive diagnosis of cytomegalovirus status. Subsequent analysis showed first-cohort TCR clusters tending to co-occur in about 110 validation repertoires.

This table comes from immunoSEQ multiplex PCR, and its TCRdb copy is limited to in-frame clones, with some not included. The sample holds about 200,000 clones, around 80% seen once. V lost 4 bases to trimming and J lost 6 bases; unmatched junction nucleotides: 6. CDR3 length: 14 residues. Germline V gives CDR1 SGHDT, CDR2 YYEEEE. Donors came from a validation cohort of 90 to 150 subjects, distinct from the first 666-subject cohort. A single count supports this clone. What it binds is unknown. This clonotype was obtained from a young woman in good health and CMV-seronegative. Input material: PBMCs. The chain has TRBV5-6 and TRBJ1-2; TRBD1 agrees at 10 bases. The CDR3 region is CASSPWDRGHGYTF. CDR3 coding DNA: TGTGCCAGCAGCCCATGGGACAGGGGTCATGGCTACACCTTC.